This TCR beta chain was profiled in a study of cytomegalovirus exposure and HLA in healthy donors. Regarding the study as a whole: Listed as cytomegalovirus-associated were 150 or so TCR beta chains.

Use of 60 Vbeta and 13 Jbeta primers characterized the PCR. TCRdb keeps only in-frame clones here, not all; method: immunoSEQ multiplex PCR. Of about 140,000 clones listed, around 80% were seen once; the top ten hold under 2.5%. Comment on this clone: Its antigen remains unidentified.

The TCR sequence derives from a man aged 30 to 45 in good health and CMV-seronegative. The sample consisted of PBMCs.

CDR3 region: CASSAPDILSSGSSYNEQFF. The CDR3 DNA is TGCGCCAGCAGCGCACCCGACATCCTTTCTAGCGGGAGCTCCTACAATGAGCAGTTCTTC. The V call is TRBV5-1, the J call TRBJ2-1; 10 bases map to TRBD2. J lost 0 bases, V lost 4 bases, and 16 bases had no gene match. The length of the CDR3 is 20 residues. The germline V gene encodes CDR1 SGHRS and CDR2 YFSETQ.